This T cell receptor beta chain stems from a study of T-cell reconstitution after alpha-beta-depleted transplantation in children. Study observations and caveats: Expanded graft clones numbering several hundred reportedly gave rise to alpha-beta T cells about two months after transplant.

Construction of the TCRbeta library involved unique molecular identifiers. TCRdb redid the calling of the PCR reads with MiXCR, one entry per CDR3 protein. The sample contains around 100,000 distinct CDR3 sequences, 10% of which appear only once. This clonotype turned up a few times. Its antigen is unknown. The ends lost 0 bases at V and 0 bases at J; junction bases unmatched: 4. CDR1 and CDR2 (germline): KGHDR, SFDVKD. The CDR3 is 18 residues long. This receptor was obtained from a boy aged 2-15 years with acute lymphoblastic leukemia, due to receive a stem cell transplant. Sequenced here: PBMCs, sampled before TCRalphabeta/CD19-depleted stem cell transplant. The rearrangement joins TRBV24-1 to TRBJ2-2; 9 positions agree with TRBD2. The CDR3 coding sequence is TGTGCCACCAGTGATTTGTGGACTAGCGACGCGAACACCGGGGAGCTGTTTTTT. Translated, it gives CATSDLWTSDANTGELFF.